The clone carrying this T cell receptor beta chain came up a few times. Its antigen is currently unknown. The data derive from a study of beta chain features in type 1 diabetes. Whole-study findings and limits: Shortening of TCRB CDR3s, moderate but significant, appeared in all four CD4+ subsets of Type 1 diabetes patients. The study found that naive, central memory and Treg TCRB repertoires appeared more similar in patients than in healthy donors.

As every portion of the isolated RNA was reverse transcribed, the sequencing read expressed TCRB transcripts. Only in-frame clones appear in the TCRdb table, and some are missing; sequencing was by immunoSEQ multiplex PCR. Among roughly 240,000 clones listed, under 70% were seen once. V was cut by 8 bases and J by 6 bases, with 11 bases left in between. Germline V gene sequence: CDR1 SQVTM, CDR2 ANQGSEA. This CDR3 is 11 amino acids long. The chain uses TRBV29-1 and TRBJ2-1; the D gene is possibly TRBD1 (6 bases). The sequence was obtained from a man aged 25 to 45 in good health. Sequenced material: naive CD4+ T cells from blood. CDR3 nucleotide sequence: TGCAGCTTCAACAGGGCCAATGAGCAGTTCTTC. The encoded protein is CSFNRANEQFF.